Below, 26 T cell receptor beta chains from the same sample are listed, as sequenced in a study of identical twins. TCRdb itself ran the 5' RACE reads through MiXCR, one entry per CDR3 protein. The sample includes about 290,000 distinct CDR3 sequences, more than 8% of them seen just once. This same sample was also taken into another study, of yellow fever vaccine responses in identical twins.

The sequenced sample was CD8+ T cells sorted from blood. The receptor source for this set is a woman aged 18-29 years in good health.

The chain is built from TRBV15 and TRBJ2-7, with TRBD2 matching 8 bases. Per germline, CDR1 LNHNV and CDR2 YYDKDF (reference sequence). This CDR3 comprises 14 residues. V lost 2 bases and J lost 3; bases outside the gene matches: 3. The CDR3 DNA is TGTGCCACCAGCAGACCCGGGACTAGCTACGAGCAGTACTTC. Protein sequence: CATSRPGTSYEQYF.

The CDR3 sequence: CASSLDAGELIYEQYF. DNA for the CDR3: TGTGCCAGCAGCTTAGATGCGGGAGAATTGATTTACGAGCAGTACTTC. The chain is built from TRBV7-9 and TRBJ2-7; TRBD2 matches 7 bases. This CDR3 comprises 16 residues. Germline V lookup: CDR1 SEHNR, CDR2 FQNEAQ (reference sequence). V dropped 1 base and J dropped 4; count of bases not matched to a gene: 10.

Only a few counts were recorded for this clonotype. The rearrangement uses TRBV29-1 and TRBJ2-7; 7 bases line up with TRBD2. The CDR3 totals 13 residues. Germline assignment: CDR1 SQVTM and CDR2 ANQGSEA. Trimming removed 3 bases from V and 3 bases from J; junction bases left unmatched: 5. In DNA, the CDR3 is TGCAGCGTTGATGTGGGGGGGGGCTACGAGCAGTACTTC. Protein: CSVDVGGGYEQYF.

The V and J genes are TRBV6-5 and TRBJ2-1; a weak D match, TRBD1 (6 bases). CDR3 length: 14 amino acids. Germline CDR1 reads MNHEY; CDR2 reads SVGAGI. Trimming took 2 bases from V and 6 from J, leaving 11 bases between them. The CDR3 coding sequence is TGTGCCAGCAGTTACCCGGACAGTTCCAATGAGCAGTTCTTC. Protein sequence: CASSYPDSSNEQFF.

This clonotype was detected only a few times. The V call is TRBV9, the J call TRBJ2-7; D may be TRBD1 (5 bases). Trimming shortened V by 4 bases and J by 7 bases, and 12 bases separated the two germline ends. The CDR3 covers 12 residues. Germline CDR1 is SGDLS and CDR2 is YYNGEE. CDR3 protein: CASSPGWAEQYF. CDR3 nucleotide sequence: TGTGCCAGCAGCCCAGGGTGGGCGGAGCAGTACTTC.

This clonotype showed up many times. The chain couples TRBV27 to TRBJ2-1, with 14 bases lining up with TRBD2. Germline V gene lookup returns CDR1 MNHEY and CDR2 SMNVEV (reference sequence). V lost 5 bases to trimming and J lost 9 bases; unmatched junction nucleotides: 12. The CDR3 has 17 amino acids. In DNA form, the CDR3 reads TGTGCCAGCAGTCTGGGACTAGCGGGAGACCCGGGTGCTGAGCAGTTCTTC. This translates into CASSLGLAGDPGAEQFF.

This clonotype was recorded many times. The gene calls are TRBV30 and TRBJ2-2; the D gene is possibly TRBD2 (5 bases). The ends were cut back, 0 bases at V and 0 bases at J, with 8 bases in the middle. Looked up from germline, CDR1 is GTSNPN and CDR2 is SVGIG (reference sequence). The CDR3 runs 15 residues. The CDR3, as DNA: TGTGCCTGGAGTGTACTAGAGACGAACACCGGGGAGCTGTTTTTT. Encoded protein: CAWSVLETNTGELFF. The variable domain in full, completed from reference TRBV30 and TRBJ2-2, reads SQTIHQWPATLVQPVGSPLSLECTVEGTSNPNLYWYRQAAGRGLQLLFYSVGIGQISSEVPQNLSASRPQDRQFILSSKKLLLSDSGFYLCAWSVLETNTGELFFGEGSRLTVL.

There are many counts of this clonotype. The gene calls are TRBV14 and TRBJ2-1, with 7 bases matching TRBD1. Germline V gene lookup returns CDR1 SGHDN and CDR2 FVKESK. This CDR3 spans 15 amino acids. The ends lost 5 bases at V and 4 bases at J; junction bases unmatched: 8. The DNA for the CDR3 is TGTGCCAGCAGCAGCCGGGACAGTAGATACAATGAGCAGTTCTTC. Its translation is CASSSRDSRYNEQFF.

V usage is TRBV19 and J usage is TRBJ2-7, with a tentative D call TRBD2 (7 bases). Germline V gives CDR1 LNHDA, CDR2 SQIVND (reference sequence). The V end lost 1 base, the J end lost 0 bases, and 10 bases lay between the germline ends. This CDR3 is built from 15 residues. The CDR3 here is CASSIAAGASYEQYF. In DNA, the CDR3 is TGTGCCAGTAGTATAGCCGCGGGGGCCTCCTACGAGCAGTACTTC.

The J gene is TRBJ2-7, the V gene TRBV29-1; a possible D gene is TRBD1 (5 bases). The V gene lost 4 bases and the J gene lost 3 bases, with 16 bases spanning the gap. Germline CDR1 reads SQVTM; CDR2 reads ANQGSEA. The CDR3 has 14 residues. DNA for the CDR3: TGCAGCGTTGGGGTTGCAGGGATAGGCTACGAGCAGTACTTC. It encodes CSVGVAGIGYEQYF.

The chain links TRBV29-1 to TRBJ2-3; the D is unclear. V was cut by 3 bases and J by 0 bases, with 7 bases left in between. The CDR3 totals 13 residues. CDR1 and CDR2 from the germline V gene are SQVTM and ANQGSEA. The CDR3 region has the DNA TGCAGCGTTGATTCCGACAGCACAGATACGCAGTATTTT. It codes for CSVDSDSTDTQYF.

V gene TRBV19 combines with J gene TRBJ2-1; the D gene is possibly TRBD2 (5 bases). CDR1 and CDR2 from the germline V gene are LNHDA and SQIVND (reference sequence). V lost 7 bases and J lost 6, with 19 bases in between. The CDR3 has 15 amino acids. DNA for the CDR3: TGTGCCAGTACCCTACTTACGGGATCAGGCAATGAGCAGTTCTTC. Amino acids: CASTLLTGSGNEQFF.

This clonotype was detected a few times. The chain is built from TRBV5-1 and TRBJ2-7; TRBD1 matches at 9 bases. This CDR3 is 16 amino acids long. CDR1 is SGHRS, CDR2 YFSETQ, per germline. V gave up 3 bases and J gave up 5 bases; unmatched junction bases: 12. The CDR3 spells CASSSGRTGDSHEQYF. DNA for the CDR3: TGCGCCAGCAGCTCGGGGCGGACAGGGGATTCCCACGAGCAGTACTTC.

This clonotype showed up just a few times. V and J are TRBV15 and TRBJ2-3; the match to TRBD1 covers 8 bases. Germline CDR1 LNHNV, CDR2 YYDKDF (reference sequence). Losses at the gene ends were 8 bases for V and 2 bases for J; bases not matched to a gene: 6. The CDR3 covers 14 residues. The DNA for the CDR3 is TGTGCCACCGCCGGGACAGGAGACACAGATACGCAGTATTTT. Its translation: CATAGTGDTDTQYF.

The sample holds many counts of this clonotype. The rearrangement joins TRBV29-1 to TRBJ2-1; 11 nucleotides align to TRBD2. The CDR3 covers 13 residues. Germline CDR1 and CDR2: SQVTM and ANQGSEA. The V gene end was trimmed by 5 bases and the J gene end by 8 bases; junction bases not matched to a gene: 5. CDR3 sequence (DNA): TGCAGCGTTTGCCTAGCGGGAGGCTATGAGCAGTTCTTC. Protein product: CSVCLAGGYEQFF.

The chain has TRBV11-1 and TRBJ1-4, with 7 bases matching TRBD1. Germline assignment: CDR1 SGHAT and CDR2 FQDESV (reference sequence). The length of the CDR3 is 18 residues. J lost 0 bases, V lost 5 bases, and 12 bases had no gene match. CDR3 sequence (DNA): TGTGCCAGCAGCCGCGCCGGGACAGACCCTGCAACTAATGAAAAACTGTTTTTT. It specifies CASSRAGTDPATNEKLFF.

This CDR3 reads CASSPSREGPTDTQYF. Here the CDR3 DNA reads TGTGCCAGCTCACCAAGCCGGGAGGGCCCTACAGATACGCAGTATTTT. This chain uses TRBV18 with TRBJ2-3, with TRBD2 identical over 8 bases. V trimming: 2 bases; J trimming: 3 bases; junction bases outside the gene matches: 7. The CDR3 runs to 16 residues. CDR1 is KGHSH, CDR2 LQKENI, per germline.

This clonotype came up a few times. The chain recombines TRBV7-2 with TRBJ2-5; D is ambiguous. Germline lookup yields CDR1 SGHTA and CDR2 FQGNSA. The V end was cut by 4 bases, the J end by 2 bases, with 11 bases between. The CDR3 is made up of 14 amino acids. CDR3 residues: CASSSRSLQETQYF. CDR3 DNA: TGTGCCAGCAGCTCCCGGTCCTTACAAGAGACCCAGTACTTC.

This clonotype came up many times. This chain connects TRBV10-3 to TRBJ1-4, with TRBD1 matching over 7 bases. Germline V lookup: CDR1 ENHRY, CDR2 SYGVKD. This CDR3 comprises 13 residues. Trimming removed 3 bases from V and 8 bases from J; junction bases left unmatched: 3. CDR3 in DNA: TGTGCCATCAGTGACGGGACAGACGAAAAACTGTTTTTT. Its translation: CAISDGTDEKLFF.

In this sample, this clonotype turned up a few times. A much more abundant neighbour one base away suggests this may be a read error. The chain employs TRBV5-1 and TRBJ2-7; TRBD1 is a possible D gene (5 bases). Trimming removed 7 bases at V and 2 bases at J, with 16 bases between. Looked up from germline, CDR1 is SGHRS and CDR2 is YFSETQ. CDR3 length: 14 residues. CDR3 nucleotide sequence: TGCGCCAGCCACAATAATGAGGACACCTACGAGCAGTACTTC. It encodes CASHNNEDTYEQYF.

Many counts were recorded for this clonotype. V gene TRBV6-2 or TRBV6-3 combines with J gene TRBJ2-7; 8 positions agree with TRBD1. The CDR3 has 14 amino acids. V was clipped by 8 bases and J by 2 bases; unmatched bases: 8. CDR1 MNHEY and CDR2 SVGEGT come from the germline V gene. CDR3 amino acids: CASEETGVTYEQYF. Written as DNA, the CDR3 is TGTGCCAGCGAAGAGACAGGGGTGACCTACGAGCAGTACTTC.

This clonotype was found a few times. The chain has TRBV6-1 and TRBJ2-3; 12 bases are a match to TRBD2. The CDR3 loop spans 15 amino acids. Unmatched junction bases numbered 4, after V lost 6 bases and J lost 3 bases. Per germline, CDR1 MNHNS and CDR2 SASEGT. The CDR3 is CASSNLAGGTDTQYF. In nucleotides, the CDR3 is TGTGCCAGCAGCAACCTAGCGGGGGGGACAGATACGCAGTATTTT.

This clonotype was seen only a few times. This rearrangement joins TRBV4-1 to TRBJ2-7; TRBD2 might be the D (6 bases). The V end lost 4 bases, the J end lost 3 bases, and 10 bases lay between the germline ends. The CDR3 is 13 residues long. CDR1 is MGHRA and CDR2 is YSYEKL in the germline V gene. As DNA, the CDR3 is TGCGCCAGCAGCCCCCGACTAGACTACGAGCAGTACTTC. Amino acids: CASSPRLDYEQYF.

The rearrangement joins TRBV9 to TRBJ1-1; D call uncertain. The CDR3 sequence is 11 residues long. Germline loops: CDR1 SGDLS, CDR2 YYNGEE. The CDR3 sequence: CPRHLNTEAFF. The CDR3 nucleotides are TGTCCCCGGCACTTGAACACTGAAGCTTTCTTT.

This CDR3 is CASSQEGSGYGYTF. In nucleotides, the CDR3 is TGTGCCAGCAGCCAAGAGGGCAGCGGCTATGGCTACACCTTC. V usage is TRBV4-2 and J usage is TRBJ1-2; D unclear. This CDR3 contains 14 residues. Trimming shortened V by 0 bases and J by 4 bases, and 9 bases separated the two germline ends. Germline V CDR1 and CDR2: LGHNA, YNFKEQ.

There are a few counts of this clonotype. The CDR3 DNA follows: TGTGCCAGCAGTTACTCGGGACTAGCAGCAGATACGCAGTATTTT. This gives the protein CASSYSGLAADTQYF. The V gene is TRBV6-5, the J gene TRBJ2-3, with TRBD2 identical over 9 bases. Germline V lookup: CDR1 MNHEY, CDR2 SVGAGI. Trimming took 0 bases from V and 4 from J; bases not matched to a gene: 2. CDR3 length equals 15 residues.